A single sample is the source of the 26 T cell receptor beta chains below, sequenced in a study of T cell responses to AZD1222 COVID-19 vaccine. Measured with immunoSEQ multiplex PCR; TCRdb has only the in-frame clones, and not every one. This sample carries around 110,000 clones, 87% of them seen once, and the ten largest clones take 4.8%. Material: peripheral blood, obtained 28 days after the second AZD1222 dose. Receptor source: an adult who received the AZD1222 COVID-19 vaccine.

CDR3 in amino acids: CASSAGSVRGGNQPQHF. CDR3 nucleotides: TGTGCCAGCAGTGCGGGTTCGGTCAGGGGAGGCAATCAGCCCCAGCATTTT. The J gene is TRBJ1-5, the V gene TRBV6-1; D possibly corresponds to TRBD1 (6 bases). This CDR3 has 17 residues. V was shortened by 4 bases and J by 2 bases, with 18 bases between the two germline ends. Germline CDR1 MNHNS, CDR2 SASEGT.

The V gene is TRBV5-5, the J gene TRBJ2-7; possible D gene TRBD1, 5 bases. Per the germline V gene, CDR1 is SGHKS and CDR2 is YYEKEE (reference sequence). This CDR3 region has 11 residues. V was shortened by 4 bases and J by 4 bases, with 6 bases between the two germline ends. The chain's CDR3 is CASSRQYEQYF. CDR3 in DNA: TGTGCCAGCAGCCGACAGTACGAGCAGTACTTC. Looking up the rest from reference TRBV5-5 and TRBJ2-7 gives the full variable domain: DAGVTQSPTHLIKTRGQQVTLRCSPISGHKSVSWYQQVLGQGPQFIFQYYEKEERGRGNFPDRFSARQFPNYSSELNVNALLLGDSALYLCASSRQYEQYFGPGTRLTVT.

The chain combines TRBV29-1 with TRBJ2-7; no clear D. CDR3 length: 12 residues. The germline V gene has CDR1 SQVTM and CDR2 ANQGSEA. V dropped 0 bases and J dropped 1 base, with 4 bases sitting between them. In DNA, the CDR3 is TGCAGCGTTGAAGATCGTTCCTACGAGCAGTACTTC. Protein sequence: CSVEDRSYEQYF.

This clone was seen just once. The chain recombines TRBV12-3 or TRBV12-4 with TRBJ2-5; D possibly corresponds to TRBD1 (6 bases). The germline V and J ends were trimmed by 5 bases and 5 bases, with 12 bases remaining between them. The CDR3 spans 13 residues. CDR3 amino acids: CASSPGVRETQYF. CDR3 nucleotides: TGTGCCAGCAGTCCAGGGGTACGGGAGACCCAGTACTTC.

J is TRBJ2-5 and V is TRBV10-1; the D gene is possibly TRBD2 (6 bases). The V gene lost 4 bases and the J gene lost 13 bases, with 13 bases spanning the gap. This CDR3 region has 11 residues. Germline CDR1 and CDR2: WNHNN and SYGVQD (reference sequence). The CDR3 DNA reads TGCGCCAGCAGTGTTACATGGGGAGGGTACTTC. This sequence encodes CASSVTWGGYF.

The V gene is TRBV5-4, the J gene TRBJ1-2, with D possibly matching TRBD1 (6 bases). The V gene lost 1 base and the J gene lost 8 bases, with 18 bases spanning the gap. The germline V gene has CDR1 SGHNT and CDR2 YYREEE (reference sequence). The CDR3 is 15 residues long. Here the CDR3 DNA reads TGTGCCAGCAGCTTGAGGGCAGGGGAAATTAAAGGCTACACCTTC. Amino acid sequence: CASSLRAGEIKGYTF.

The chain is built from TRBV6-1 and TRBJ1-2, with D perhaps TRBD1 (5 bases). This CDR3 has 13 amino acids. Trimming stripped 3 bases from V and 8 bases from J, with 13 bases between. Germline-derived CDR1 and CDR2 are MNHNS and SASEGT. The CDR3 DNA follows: TGTGCCAGCAGTGATGGGGGACTCGGCGGCTACACCTTC. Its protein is CASSDGGLGGYTF.

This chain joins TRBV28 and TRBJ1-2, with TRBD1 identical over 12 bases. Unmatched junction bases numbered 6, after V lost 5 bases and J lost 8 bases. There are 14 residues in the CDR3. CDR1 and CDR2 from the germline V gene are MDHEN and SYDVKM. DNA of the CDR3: TGTGCCAGCAGTCCGGGACAGGGGGCAGAAGGCTACACCTTC. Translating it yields CASSPGQGAEGYTF.

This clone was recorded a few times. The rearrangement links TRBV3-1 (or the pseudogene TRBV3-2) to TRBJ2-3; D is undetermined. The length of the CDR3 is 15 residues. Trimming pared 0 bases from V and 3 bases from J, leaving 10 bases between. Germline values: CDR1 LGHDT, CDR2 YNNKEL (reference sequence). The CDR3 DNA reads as TGTGCCAGCAGCCAAGATGGGCACGCTACAGATACGCAGTATTTT. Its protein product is CASSQDGHATDTQYF.

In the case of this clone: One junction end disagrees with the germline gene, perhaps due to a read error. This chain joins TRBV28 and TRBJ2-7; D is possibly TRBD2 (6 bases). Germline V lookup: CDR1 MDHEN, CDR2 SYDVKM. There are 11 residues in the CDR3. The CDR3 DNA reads TGTGCCAGCAGTTCCAGCGCGGGGATCAACTTC. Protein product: CASSSSAGINF.

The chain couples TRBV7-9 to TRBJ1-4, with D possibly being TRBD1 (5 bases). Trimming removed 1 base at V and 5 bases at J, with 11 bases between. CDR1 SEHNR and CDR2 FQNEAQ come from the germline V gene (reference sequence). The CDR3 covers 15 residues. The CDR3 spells CASSLDGHKNEKLFF. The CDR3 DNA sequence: TGTGCCAGCAGCTTAGACGGACATAAGAATGAAAAACTGTTTTTT.

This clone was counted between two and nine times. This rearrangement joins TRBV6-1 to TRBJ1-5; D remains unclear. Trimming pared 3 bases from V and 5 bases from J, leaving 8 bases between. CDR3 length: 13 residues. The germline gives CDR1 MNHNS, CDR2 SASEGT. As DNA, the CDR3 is TGTGCCAGCAGTGAGAGTGCCGATCAGCCCCAGCATTTT. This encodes CASSESADQPQHF.

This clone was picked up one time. The CDR3, as DNA: TGTGCCAGCCGCAGCCAGAAGAATCCAGGGTATGGCTACACCTTC. This codes for CASRSQKNPGYGYTF. The chain uses TRBV18 and TRBJ1-2; TRBD1 is a possible D gene (5 bases). With 8 bases removed from V and 5 bases from J, the gap between germline ends came to 21 bases. Per the germline V gene, CDR1 is KGHSH and CDR2 is LQKENI. The CDR3 has 15 residues.

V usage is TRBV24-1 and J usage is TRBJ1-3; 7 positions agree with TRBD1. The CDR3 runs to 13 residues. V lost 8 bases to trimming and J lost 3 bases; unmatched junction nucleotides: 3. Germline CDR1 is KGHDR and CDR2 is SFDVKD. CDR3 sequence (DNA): TGTGCCACCATGTCAGGGGGTGGAAACACCATATATTTT. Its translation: CATMSGGGNTIYF.

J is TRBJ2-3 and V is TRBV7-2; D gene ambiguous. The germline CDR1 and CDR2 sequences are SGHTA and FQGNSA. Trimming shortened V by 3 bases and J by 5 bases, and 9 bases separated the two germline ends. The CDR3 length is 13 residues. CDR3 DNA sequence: TGTGCCAGCAGCTTTTCCGACGGAGATACGCAGTATTTT. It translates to CASSFSDGDTQYF.

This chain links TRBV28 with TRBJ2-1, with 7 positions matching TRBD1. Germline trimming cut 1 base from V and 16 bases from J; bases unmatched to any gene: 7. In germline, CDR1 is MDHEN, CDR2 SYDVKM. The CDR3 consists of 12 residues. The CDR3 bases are TGTGCCAGCAGTTTATCCGGGACAGCCTTATTCTTC. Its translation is CASSLSGTALFF. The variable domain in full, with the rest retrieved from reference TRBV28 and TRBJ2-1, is DVKVTQSSRYLVKRTGEKVFLECVQDMDHENMFWYRQDPGLGLRLIYFSYDVKMKEKGDIPEGYSVSREKKERFSLILESASTNQTSMYLCASSLSGTALFFGPGTRLTVL.

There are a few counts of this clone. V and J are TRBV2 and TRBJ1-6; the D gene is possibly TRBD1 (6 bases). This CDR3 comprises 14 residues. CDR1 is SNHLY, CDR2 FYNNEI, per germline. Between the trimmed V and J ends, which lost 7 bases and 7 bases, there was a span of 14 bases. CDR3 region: CASIRGLLNSPLHF. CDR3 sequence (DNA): TGTGCCAGCATAAGGGGGTTACTCAATTCACCCCTCCACTTT.

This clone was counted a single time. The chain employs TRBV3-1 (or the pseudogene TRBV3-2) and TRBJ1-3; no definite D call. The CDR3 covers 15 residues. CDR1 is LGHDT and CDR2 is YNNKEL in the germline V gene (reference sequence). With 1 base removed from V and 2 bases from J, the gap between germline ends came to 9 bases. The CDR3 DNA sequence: TGTGCCAGCAGCCAAGTAGGATCTCCTGGAAACACCATATATTTT. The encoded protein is CASSQVGSPGNTIYF.

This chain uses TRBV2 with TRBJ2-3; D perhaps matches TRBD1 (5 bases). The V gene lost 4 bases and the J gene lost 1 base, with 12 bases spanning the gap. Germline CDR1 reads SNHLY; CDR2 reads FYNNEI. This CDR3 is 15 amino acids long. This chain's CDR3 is CASSGQGEGTDTQYF. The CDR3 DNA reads TGTGCCAGCAGTGGTCAGGGCGAAGGCACAGATACGCAGTATTTT.

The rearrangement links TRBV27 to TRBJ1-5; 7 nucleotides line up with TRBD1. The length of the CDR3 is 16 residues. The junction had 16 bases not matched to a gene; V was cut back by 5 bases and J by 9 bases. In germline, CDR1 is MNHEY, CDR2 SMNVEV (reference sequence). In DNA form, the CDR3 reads TGTGCCAGCAGTCCCGCCACAGGGGCCAGGGGTCGGCCCCAGCATTTT. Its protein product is CASSPATGARGRPQHF.

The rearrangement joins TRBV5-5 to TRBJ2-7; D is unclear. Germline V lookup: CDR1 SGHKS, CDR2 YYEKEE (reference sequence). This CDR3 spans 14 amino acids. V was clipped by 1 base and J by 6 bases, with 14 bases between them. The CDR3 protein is CASSLPSPTSEQYF. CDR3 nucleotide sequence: TGTGCCAGCAGCTTGCCTTCTCCGACCAGCGAGCAGTACTTC.

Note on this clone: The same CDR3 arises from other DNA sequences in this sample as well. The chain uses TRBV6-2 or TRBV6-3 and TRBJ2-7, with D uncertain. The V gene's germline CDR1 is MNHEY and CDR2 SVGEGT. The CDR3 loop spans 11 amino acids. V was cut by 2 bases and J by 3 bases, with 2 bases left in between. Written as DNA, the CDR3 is TGTGCCAGCAGTTACGTCTACGAGCAGTACTTC. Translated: CASSYVYEQYF.

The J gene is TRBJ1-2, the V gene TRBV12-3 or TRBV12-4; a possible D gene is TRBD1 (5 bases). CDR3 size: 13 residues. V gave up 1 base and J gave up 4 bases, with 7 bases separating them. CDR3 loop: CASSLDRSYGYTF. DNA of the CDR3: TGTGCCAGCAGTTTAGACAGGTCCTATGGCTACACCTTC.

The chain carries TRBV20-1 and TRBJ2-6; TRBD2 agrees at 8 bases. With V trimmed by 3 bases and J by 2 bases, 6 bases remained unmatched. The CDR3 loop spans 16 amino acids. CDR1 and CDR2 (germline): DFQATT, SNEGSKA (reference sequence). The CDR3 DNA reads TGCAGTGCTAGTTCCAGCGGGGGTGCTGGGGCCAACGTCCTGACTTTC. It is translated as CSASSSGGAGANVLTF.

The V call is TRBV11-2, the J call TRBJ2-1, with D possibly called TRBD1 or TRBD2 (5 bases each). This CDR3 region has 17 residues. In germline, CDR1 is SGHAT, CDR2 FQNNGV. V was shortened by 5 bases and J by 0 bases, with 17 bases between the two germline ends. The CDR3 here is CASSPSLGAGSYNEQFF. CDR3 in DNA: TGTGCCAGCAGCCCCTCTCTCGGGGCCGGCTCCTACAATGAGCAGTTCTTC.

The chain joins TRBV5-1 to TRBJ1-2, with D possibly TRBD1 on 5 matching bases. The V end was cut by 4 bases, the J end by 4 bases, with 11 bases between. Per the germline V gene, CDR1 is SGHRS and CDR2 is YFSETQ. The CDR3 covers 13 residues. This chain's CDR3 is CASSQGRLYGYTF. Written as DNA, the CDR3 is TGCGCCAGCAGCCAGGGACGGCTCTATGGCTACACCTTC.